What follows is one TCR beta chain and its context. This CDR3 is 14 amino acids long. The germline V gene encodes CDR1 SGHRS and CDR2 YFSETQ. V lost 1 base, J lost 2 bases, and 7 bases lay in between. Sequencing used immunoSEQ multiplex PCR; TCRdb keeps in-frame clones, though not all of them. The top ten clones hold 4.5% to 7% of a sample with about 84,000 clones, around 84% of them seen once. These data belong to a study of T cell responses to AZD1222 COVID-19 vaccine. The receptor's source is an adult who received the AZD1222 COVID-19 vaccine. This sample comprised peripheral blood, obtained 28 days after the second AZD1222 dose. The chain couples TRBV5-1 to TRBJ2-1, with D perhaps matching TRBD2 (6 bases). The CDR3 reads CASSLLAPYNEQFF. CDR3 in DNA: TGCGCCAGCAGCTTGCTAGCGCCCTACAATGAGCAGTTCTTC.